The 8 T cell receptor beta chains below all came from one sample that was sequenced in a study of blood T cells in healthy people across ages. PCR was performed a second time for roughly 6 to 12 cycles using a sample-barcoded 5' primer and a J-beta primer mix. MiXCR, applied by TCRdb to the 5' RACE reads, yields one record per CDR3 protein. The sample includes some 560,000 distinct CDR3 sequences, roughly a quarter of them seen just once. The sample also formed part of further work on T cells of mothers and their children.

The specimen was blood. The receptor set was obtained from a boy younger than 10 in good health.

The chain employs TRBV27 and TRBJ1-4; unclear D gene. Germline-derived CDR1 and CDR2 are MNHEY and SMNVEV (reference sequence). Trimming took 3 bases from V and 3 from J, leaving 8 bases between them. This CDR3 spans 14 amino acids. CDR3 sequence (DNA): TGTGCCAGCAGTTTGAGGGAGCCTAATGAAAAACTGTTTTTT. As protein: CASSLREPNEKLFF.

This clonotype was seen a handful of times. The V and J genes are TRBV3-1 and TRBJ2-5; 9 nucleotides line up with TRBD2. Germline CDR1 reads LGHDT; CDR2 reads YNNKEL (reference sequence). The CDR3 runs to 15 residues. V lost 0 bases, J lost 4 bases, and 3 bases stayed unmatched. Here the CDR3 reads CASSQDGAGGETQYF. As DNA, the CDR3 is TGTGCCAGCAGCCAAGATGGAGCGGGGGGAGAGACCCAGTACTTC.

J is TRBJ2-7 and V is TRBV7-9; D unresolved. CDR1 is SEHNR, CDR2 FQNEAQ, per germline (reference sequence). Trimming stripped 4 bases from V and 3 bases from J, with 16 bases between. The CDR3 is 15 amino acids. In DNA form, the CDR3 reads TGTGCCAGCAGCTCGACTCCCTCGCTTTTCTACGAGCAGTACTTC. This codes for CASSSTPSLFYEQYF.

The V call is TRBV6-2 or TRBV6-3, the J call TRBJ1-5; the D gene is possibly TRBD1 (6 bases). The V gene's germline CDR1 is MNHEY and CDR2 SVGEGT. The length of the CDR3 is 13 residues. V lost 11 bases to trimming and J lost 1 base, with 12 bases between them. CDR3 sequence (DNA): TGTGCCGCCAGGGGACTGAGCAATCAGCCCCAGCATTTT. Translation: CAARGLSNQPQHF.

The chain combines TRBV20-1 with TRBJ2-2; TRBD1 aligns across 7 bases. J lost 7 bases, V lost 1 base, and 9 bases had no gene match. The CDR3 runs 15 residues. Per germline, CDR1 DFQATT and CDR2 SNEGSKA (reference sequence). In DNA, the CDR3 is TGCAGTGCTAGAGCTGTGGACAGGCGAATCGGGGAGCTGTTTTTT. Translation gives CSARAVDRRIGELFF.

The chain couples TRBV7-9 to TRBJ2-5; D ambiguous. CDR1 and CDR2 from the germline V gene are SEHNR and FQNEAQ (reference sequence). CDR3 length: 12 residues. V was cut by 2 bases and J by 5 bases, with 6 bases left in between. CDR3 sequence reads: CASSLFGETQYF. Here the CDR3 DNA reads TGTGCCAGCAGCTTATTCGGGGAGACCCAGTACTTC. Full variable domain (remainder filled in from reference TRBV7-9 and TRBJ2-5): DTGVSQNPRHKITKRGQNVTFRCDPISEHNRLYWYRQTLGQGPEFLTYFQNEAQLEKSRLLSDRFSAERPKGSFSTLEIQRTEQGDSAMYLCASSLFGETQYFGPGTRLLVL.

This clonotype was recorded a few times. DNA of the CDR3: TGCGCCAGCAGCTTGGAAGGAACTAGCGGGGGCAATGAGCAGTTCTTC. Translated: CASSLEGTSGGNEQFF. The chain carries TRBV5-1 and TRBJ2-1; TRBD2 matches 11 bases. The CDR3 spans 16 residues. Germline CDR1 and CDR2: SGHRS and YFSETQ. After removal of 0 bases from V and 6 bases from J, the junction contained 5 bases not matched to a gene.

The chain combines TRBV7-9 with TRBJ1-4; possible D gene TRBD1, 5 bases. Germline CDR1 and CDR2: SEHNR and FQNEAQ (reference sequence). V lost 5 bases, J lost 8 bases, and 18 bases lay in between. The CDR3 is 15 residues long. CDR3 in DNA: TGTGCCAGCAGCGGCCCATGGGACGGGGTAGAAAAACTGTTTTTT. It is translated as CASSGPWDGVEKLFF.